These T cell receptor beta chains were read from a single sample in a study of blood T cell repertoires in COVID-19. Only in-frame clones appear in the TCRdb table, and some are missing; sequencing was by immunoSEQ multiplex PCR. The sample includes about 90,000 clones, around three quarters seen only once; the top ten take 10%. The sequencing input was peripheral blood. The source of these receptors is a woman in her 70s with acute or convalescent COVID-19. The CDR3 runs from the conserved cysteine through the conserved F or W. A D gene is named only where the DNA matches it firmly.

TRBV2	TRBJ1-2	TRBD1	CASRDRGPGGYTF	TGTGCCAGCAGGGACAGGGGGCCGGGAGGCTACACCTTC
TRBV6-6	TRBJ2-3	TRBD2	CASSYAGDRTDTQYF	TGTGCCAGCAGTTACGCGGGAGATCGCACAGATACGCAGTATTTT
TRBV9	TRBJ2-3	TRBD2	CASSAGIAGGFSDTQYF	TGTGCCAGCAGCGCGGGAATAGCGGGAGGGTTCTCAGATACGCAGTATTTT
TRBV14	TRBJ2-1	TRBD2	CASSRSSGGPSEQFF	TGTGCCAGCAGCCGGTCTAGCGGGGGGCCCAGTGAGCAGTTCTTC
TRBV7-2	TRBJ2-7	TRBD2	CASSLGLAGGIYEQYF	TGTGCCAGCAGCTTGGGACTAGCGGGAGGGATCTACGAGCAGTACTTC
TRBV3-1/TRBV3-2	TRBJ1-3	-	CASSQFPSPGNTIYF	TGTGCCAGCAGCCAATTTCCGAGTCCTGGAAACACCATATATTTT
TRBV6-5	TRBJ2-3	TRBD1	CASRLEQGVADTQYF	TGTGCCAGCAGGCTAGAACAGGGGGTAGCAGATACGCAGTATTTT
TRBV3-1/TRBV3-2	TRBJ2-1	TRBD1	CASSYPYPGQANNEQFF	TGTGCCAGCAGCTATCCTTATCCGGGACAGGCAAACAATGAGCAGTTCTTC
TRBV27	TRBJ2-2	TRBD1	CASSLSQGYTGELFF	TGTGCCAGCAGTTTATCACAGGGGTACACCGGGGAGCTGTTTTTT
TRBV29-1	TRBJ1-1	-	CSASGYRTEAFF	TGCAGCGCCTCAGGGTATCGGACTGAAGCTTTCTTT
TRBV28	TRBJ1-6	-	CASNPGGLKRSPLHF	TGTGCCAGCAACCCGGGAGGCCTGAAGCGTTCACCCCTCCACTTT